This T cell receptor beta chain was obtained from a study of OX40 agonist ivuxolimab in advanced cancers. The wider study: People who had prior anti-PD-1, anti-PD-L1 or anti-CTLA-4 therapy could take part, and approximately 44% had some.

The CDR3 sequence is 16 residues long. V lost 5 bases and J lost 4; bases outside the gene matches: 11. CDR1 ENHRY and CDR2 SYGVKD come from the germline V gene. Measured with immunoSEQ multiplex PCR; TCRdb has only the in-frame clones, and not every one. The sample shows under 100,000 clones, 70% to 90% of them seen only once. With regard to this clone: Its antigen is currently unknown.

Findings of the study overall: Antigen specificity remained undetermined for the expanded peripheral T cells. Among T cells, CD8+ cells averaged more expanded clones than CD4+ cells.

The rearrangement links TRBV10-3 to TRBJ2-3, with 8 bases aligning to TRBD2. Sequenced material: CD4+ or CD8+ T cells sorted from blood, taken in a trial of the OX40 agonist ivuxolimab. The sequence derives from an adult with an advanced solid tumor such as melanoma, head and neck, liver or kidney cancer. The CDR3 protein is CAISSTGTSTADTQYF. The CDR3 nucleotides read TGTGCCATCAGTTCCACCGGGACTAGTACCGCAGATACGCAGTATTTT.